The clone carrying this TCR beta chain was recorded a few times. A junction boundary mismatches the germline segment, possibly from a read error. Unique molecular identifiers were used to barcode this TCRbeta library. MiXCR was run by TCRdb on the PCR reads, yielding one entry per CDR3 protein. The sample carries roughly 500,000 distinct CDR3 sequences, under 15% recorded once. Germline assignment: CDR1 SGHTA and CDR2 FQGTGA. This CDR3 comprises 17 residues. The record originates from a study of T-cell reconstitution after alpha-beta-depleted transplantation in children. The TCR was taken from a human donor who donated a stem cell graft to a child with combined immunodeficiency. Material: PBMCs from the stem cell graft donor, obtained from the stem cell graft. This sequence joins TRBV7-3 and TRBJ2-6; D tentatively fits TRBD1 or TRBD2 (5 bases each). The CDR3 loop is CASSLIAGTAGTNVLTF. CDR3 bases: TGTGCCAGCAGCTTAATAGCCGGGACGGCTGGGACCAACGTCCTGACTTTC. Using reference TRBV7-3 and TRBJ2-6 for the parts outside the CDR3, the full variable domain is GAGVSQTPSNKVTEKGKYVELRCDPISGHTALYWYRQSLGQGPEFLIYFQGTGAADDSGLPNDRFFAVRPEGSVSTLKIQRTERGDSAVYLCASSLIAGTAGTNVLTFGAGSRLTVL.